This TCR beta chain was sequenced for a study of CD8 T cell repertoires and HIV-1 epitope variants. Across the whole study: Twenty-five autologous and known Gag and Nef epitope variant peptides each stimulated T cells separately.

Repertoires were generated with immunoSEQ multiplex PCR, while TCRdb's copy carries only in-frame clones and drops some. The sample carries around 4,500 clones, roughly 67% recorded once. Unmatched junction bases numbered 6, after V lost 6 bases and J lost 8 bases. In germline, CDR1 is SEHNR, CDR2 FQNEAQ (reference sequence). The CDR3 contains 14 residues. Notes on this clone: No antigen is known for it.

V is TRBV7-9 and J is TRBJ2-1; TRBD1 agrees at 11 bases. The sample was cultured CD8+ T cells derived from PBMCs. This clonotype was obtained from a male donor with HIV. CDR3 loop: CASRVDRGLDEQFF. The CDR3, as DNA: TGTGCCAGCAGGGTGGACAGGGGGCTTGATGAGCAGTTCTTC.